This T cell receptor (beta chain) was observed in a study of blood T cell repertoires in COVID-19. Generated by immunoSEQ multiplex PCR, the TCRdb table keeps only in-frame clones and is missing some. In the table there are more than 45,000 clones, more than 70% of which are singletons. The CDR3 spans 16 residues. Trimming cost V 2 bases and J 10 bases; bases outside gene matches: 10. The rearrangement uses TRBV23-1 and TRBJ1-6, with 8 bases aligning to TRBD1. TRBV23-1 is marked as an open reading frame, function uncertain. The specimen sequenced was peripheral blood. The source of this sequence is a woman aged 60-70 years with acute or convalescent COVID-19. In nucleotides, the CDR3 is TGCGCCAGCAGTCAAATATGGGACAGGCCATTGTCACCCCTCCACTTT. It translates to CASSQIWDRPLSPLHF.